The next 25 T cell receptor beta chains were all read from a single sample in a study of cytomegalovirus exposure and HLA in healthy donors. TCRdb's table, derived via immunoSEQ multiplex PCR, lists solely in-frame clones and lacks some. The table has about 98,000 clones, roughly 85% seen once. What was sequenced was PBMCs. Every receptor here comes from a woman aged 25 to 45 in good health and CMV-seronegative.

The chain uses TRBV5-1 and TRBJ2-5; perhaps TRBD2 as D (6 bases). The CDR3 has 15 amino acids. The germline gives CDR1 SGHRS, CDR2 YFSETQ. The ends were cut back, 0 bases at V and 4 bases at J, with 13 bases in the middle. In DNA form, the CDR3 reads TGCGCCAGCAGCTTGGCTTCGGGGAGGCCAGAGACCCAGTACTTC. It yields the protein CASSLASGRPETQYF.

This chain links TRBV5-1 with TRBJ1-4; D is ambiguous. Between the trimmed V and J ends, which lost 2 bases and 3 bases, there was a span of 2 bases. CDR3 length: 12 residues. Per germline, CDR1 SGHRS and CDR2 YFSETQ. The CDR3 protein is CASSFSNEKLFF. The CDR3 DNA reads TGCGCCAGCAGCTTCTCTAATGAAAAACTGTTTTTT.

The chain joins TRBV10-3 to TRBJ2-7; 11 bases fit TRBD1. Trimming took 4 bases from V and 5 from J; bases not matched to a gene: 4. Germline V gives CDR1 ENHRY, CDR2 SYGVKD. The CDR3 extends over 14 amino acids. CDR3 region: CAISVRTGGNEQYF. In DNA, the CDR3 is TGTGCCATCAGTGTCAGGACAGGGGGCAACGAGCAGTACTTC.

This chain links TRBV7-2 with TRBJ2-3; tentatively, D is TRBD1 (5 bases). CDR3 size: 15 residues. The germline V and J ends were trimmed by 2 bases and 0 bases, with 9 bases remaining between them. Germline V gene data show CDR1 as SGHTA and CDR2 as FQGNSA. The CDR3 DNA is TGTGCCAGCAGCTTAAGACAGACTAGCACAGATACGCAGTATTTT. Translation gives CASSLRQTSTDTQYF.

The V call is TRBV18, the J call TRBJ1-2; 7 bases match TRBD1. The length of the CDR3 is 13 residues. Germline V CDR1 and CDR2: KGHSH, LQKENI. The V segment lost 3 bases and the J segment 4 bases; nucleotides outside the gene matches: 2. CDR3 residues: CASSPDRVYGYTF. The DNA for the CDR3 is TGTGCCAGCTCACCCGACAGGGTCTATGGCTACACCTTC.

V usage is TRBV27 and J usage is TRBJ1-1; 7 bases are shared with TRBD1. Looked up from germline, CDR1 is MNHEY and CDR2 is SMNVEV (reference sequence). The V segment lost 6 bases and the J segment 2 bases; nucleotides outside the gene matches: 6. This CDR3 has 14 residues. The CDR3 here is CASSRGQRNTEAFF. CDR3 bases: TGTGCCAGCAGCCGGGGACAGCGAAACACTGAAGCTTTCTTT.

V is TRBV5-6 and J is TRBJ2-7; D not certain. Germline V gives CDR1 SGHDT, CDR2 YYEEEE. The CDR3 length is 15 residues. V shed 5 bases and J shed 4 bases, with 19 bases lying between them. The chain's CDR3 is CASSRGPRLVYEQYF. The CDR3 DNA sequence: TGTGCCAGCAGTCGTGGGCCCAGGCTGGTTTACGAGCAGTACTTC.

The rearrangement uses TRBV5-1 and TRBJ2-7; TRBD2 aligns across 8 bases. Germline V lookup: CDR1 SGHRS, CDR2 YFSETQ. V lost 3 bases to trimming and J lost 6 bases; unmatched junction nucleotides: 5. The CDR3 spans 13 residues. The CDR3, as DNA: TGCGCCAGCAGCTATCCGGGGGGGGCCGAGCAGTACTTC. Residues: CASSYPGGAEQYF.

Concerning this clone itself: The same CDR3 is also encoded by other DNA sequences in this sample. The gene calls are TRBV9 and TRBJ2-7; 7 bases fit TRBD2. Germline-derived CDR1 and CDR2 are SGDLS and YYNGEE. This CDR3 comprises 14 residues. The ends lost 2 bases at V and 3 bases at J; junction bases unmatched: 5. The CDR3 is CASSVATGGYEQYF. The CDR3 DNA reads as TGTGCCAGCAGCGTCGCTACGGGGGGCTACGAGCAGTACTTC.

J is TRBJ1-4 and V is TRBV4-2, with D unclear. The CDR3 length is 15 residues. V shed 4 bases and J shed 7 bases, with 16 bases lying between them. Germline CDR1 LGHNA, CDR2 YNFKEQ. Here the CDR3 DNA reads TGTGCCAGCAGCCGAGCTCCTACTCAGGCTGAAAAACTGTTTTTT. Its protein is CASSRAPTQAEKLFF.

The chain combines TRBV4-1 with TRBJ2-7; D might be TRBD2 (6 bases). V was cut by 4 bases and J by 2 bases, with 18 bases left in between. The CDR3 totals 16 residues. CDR1 is MGHRA, CDR2 YSYEKL, per germline. This CDR3 is CASSLDSGGTPYEQYF. The CDR3 coding sequence is TGCGCCAGCAGCCTGGATAGCGGAGGAACTCCCTACGAGCAGTACTTC.

V and J are TRBV29-1 and TRBJ1-2; D unclear. There are 13 residues in the CDR3. V dropped 6 bases and J dropped 4 bases, with 15 bases sitting between them. Looked up from germline, CDR1 is SQVTM and CDR2 is ANQGSEA. Here the CDR3 DNA reads TGCAGCGTCCCGGTGCCCGAGGGCTATGGCTACACCTTC. Its protein is CSVPVPEGYGYTF.

The chain recombines TRBV9 with TRBJ2-2; D possibly corresponds to TRBD2 (6 bases). Germline assignment: CDR1 SGDLS and CDR2 YYNGEE. The length of the CDR3 is 15 residues. V lost 0 bases, J lost 5 bases, and 11 bases lay in between. CDR3 amino acids: CASSVDGRGTGELFF. In nucleotides, the CDR3 is TGTGCCAGCAGCGTAGACGGCCGGGGGACCGGGGAGCTGTTTTTT.

The chain recombines TRBV6-1 with TRBJ1-2; perhaps TRBD1 as D (6 bases). Germline-derived CDR1 and CDR2 are MNHNS and SASEGT. The length of the CDR3 is 15 residues. With 6 bases removed from V and 7 bases from J, the gap between germline ends came to 21 bases. CDR3 coding DNA: TGTGCCAGCAGGTTCAGGATACAGGGCCCTGGTGGCTACACCTTC. Residues: CASRFRIQGPGGYTF.

This sequence joins TRBV28 and TRBJ1-1; D uncertain. V lost 6 bases, J lost 4 bases, and 9 bases lay in between. This CDR3 has 12 amino acids. Per the germline V gene, CDR1 is MDHEN and CDR2 is SYDVKM. DNA for the CDR3: TGTGCCAGCAGCTCCACAGCCACTGAAGCTTTCTTT. It codes for CASSSTATEAFF.

The chain recombines TRBV4-1 with TRBJ1-5; D gene uncertain. The CDR3 has 13 amino acids. CDR1 MGHRA and CDR2 YSYEKL come from the germline V gene. V was cut by 3 bases and J by 6 bases, with 9 bases left in between. CDR3 bases: TGCGCCAGCAGCCACCAAGGAGGTCAGCCCCAGCATTTT. Encoded protein: CASSHQGGQPQHF.

CDR3 in DNA: TGTGCCAGCAGCCCCCGGACAGGGCCATCCAATGAGCAGTTCTTC. This encodes CASSPRTGPSNEQFF. This chain links TRBV4-2 with TRBJ2-1, with 8 nucleotides matching TRBD1. CDR3 length: 15 residues. The junction had 8 bases not matched to a gene; V was cut back by 4 bases and J by 6 bases. Per germline, CDR1 LGHNA and CDR2 YNFKEQ.

The chain is built from TRBV28 and TRBJ1-2, with no clear D. Trimming shortened V by 7 bases and J by 5 bases, and 14 bases separated the two germline ends. The germline V gene has CDR1 MDHEN and CDR2 SYDVKM. The CDR3 has 13 residues. CDR3: CASTRSADYGYTF. The CDR3 DNA sequence: TGTGCCAGCACCAGGTCGGCCGATTATGGCTACACCTTC.

The rearrangement joins TRBV7-7 to TRBJ2-2; 11 bases map to TRBD2. The CDR3 has 17 amino acids. CDR1 and CDR2 (germline): SSHAT, FNYEAQ (reference sequence). The CDR3 nucleotides read TGTGCTAGCGCCCGCGAACTAGCGGGAGCGGGCACCGGGGAGCTGTTTTTT. As protein: CASARELAGAGTGELFF.

V gene TRBV9 combines with J gene TRBJ2-2; D is perhaps TRBD1 (6 bases). Germline CDR1 and CDR2: SGDLS and YYNGEE. The V end lost 3 bases, the J end lost 1 base, and 13 bases lay between the germline ends. There are 16 residues in the CDR3. CDR3 nucleotide sequence: TGTGCCAGCAGCGGAACTCGAGGGGGGAACACCGGGGAGCTGTTTTTT. Encoded protein: CASSGTRGGNTGELFF.

The chain links TRBV29-1 to TRBJ2-7, with 9 bases that match TRBD1. This CDR3 contains 12 residues. CDR1 is SQVTM, CDR2 ANQGSEA, per germline. V shed 8 bases and J 6 bases; nucleotides not matched to a gene: 8. The CDR3 protein is CSSRTGVGEQYF. CDR3 DNA sequence: TGCAGCTCCCGGACAGGGGTAGGCGAGCAGTACTTC.

This clone was recorded only once. The rearrangement links TRBV28 to TRBJ1-5; perhaps TRBD1 as D (5 bases). The CDR3 loop spans 16 amino acids. Germline V gives CDR1 MDHEN, CDR2 SYDVKM. V was cut by 2 bases and J by 6 bases, with 17 bases left in between. The CDR3 DNA reads TGTGCCAGCAGTTTACGGAGGGGCGCCGCGGTTCAGCCCCAGCATTTT. It codes for CASSLRRGAAVQPQHF. Using reference TRBV28 and TRBJ1-5 for the parts outside the CDR3, the full variable domain is DVKVTQSSRYLVKRTGEKVFLECVQDMDHENMFWYRQDPGLGLRLIYFSYDVKMKEKGDIPEGYSVSREKKERFSLILESASTNQTSMYLCASSLRRGAAVQPQHFGDGTRLSIL.

The rearrangement uses TRBV5-4 and TRBJ1-2; 7 positions match TRBD1. The germline CDR1 and CDR2 sequences are SGHNT and YYREEE (reference sequence). The CDR3 covers 16 residues. V was pared by 4 bases and J by 5 bases, with 14 bases of the junction left unmatched. This CDR3 is CASSPRLQGPSYGYTF. The DNA for the CDR3 is TGTGCCAGCAGCCCGCGACTACAGGGGCCCTCTTATGGCTACACCTTC.

The chain has TRBV18 and TRBJ2-1, with D tentatively TRBD1 (5 bases). The CDR3 is 16 amino acids. In germline, CDR1 is KGHSH, CDR2 LQKENI. V was shortened by 3 bases and J by 3 bases, with 15 bases between the two germline ends. CDR3 region: CASSPPPTARYNEQFF. CDR3 DNA sequence: TGTGCCAGCTCACCCCCACCGACAGCGCGCTACAATGAGCAGTTCTTC. The full variable domain, in which reference TRBV18 and TRBJ2-1 provide the parts outside the CDR3, is NAGVMQNPRHLVRRRGQEARLRCSPMKGHSHVYWYRQLPEEGLKFMVYLQKENIIDESGMPKERFSAEFPKEGPSILRIQQVVRGDSAAYFCASSPPPTARYNEQFFGPGTRLTVL.

CDR3 coding DNA: TGCGCCAGCAGCCAAGTGGGGCAAAAGGCCAACGTCCTGACTTTC. Its translation is CASSQVGQKANVLTF. The chain joins TRBV4-1 to TRBJ2-6, with D perhaps TRBD1 (5 bases). The CDR3 loop spans 15 amino acids. Between the trimmed V and J ends, which lost 1 base and 6 bases, there was a span of 10 bases. The germline V gene encodes CDR1 MGHRA and CDR2 YSYEKL.